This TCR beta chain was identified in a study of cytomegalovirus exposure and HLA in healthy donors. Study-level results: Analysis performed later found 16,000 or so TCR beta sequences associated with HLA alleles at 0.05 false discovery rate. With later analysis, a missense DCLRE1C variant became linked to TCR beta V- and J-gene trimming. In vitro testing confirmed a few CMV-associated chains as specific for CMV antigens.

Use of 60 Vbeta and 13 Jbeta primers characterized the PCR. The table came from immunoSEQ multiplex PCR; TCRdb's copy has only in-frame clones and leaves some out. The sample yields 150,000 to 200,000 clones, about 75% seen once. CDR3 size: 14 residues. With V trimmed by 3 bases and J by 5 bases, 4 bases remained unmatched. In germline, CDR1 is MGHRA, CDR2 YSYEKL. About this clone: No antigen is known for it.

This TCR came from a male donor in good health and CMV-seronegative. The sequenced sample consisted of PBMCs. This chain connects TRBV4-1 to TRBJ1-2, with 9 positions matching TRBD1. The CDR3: CASSHGQGNYGYTF. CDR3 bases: TGCGCCAGCAGCCACGGACAGGGGAATTATGGCTACACCTTC.